This entry lists 4 T cell receptor beta chains sequenced from one sample in a study of blood T cell repertoires in COVID-19. Sequencing used immunoSEQ multiplex PCR; TCRdb keeps in-frame clones, though not all of them. The table shows about 98,000 clones, with 82% occurring only once. Sequenced sample: peripheral blood. The receptors here all came from a man aged 70 or older with active or convalescent COVID-19.

This clone showed up just once. This chain connects TRBV11-3 to TRBJ1-1; no clear D. The CDR3 sequence is 15 residues long. V was trimmed by 0 bases and J by 1 base, leaving 9 bases between them. Germline V gene lookup returns CDR1 SGHNT and CDR2 YENEEA. The CDR3 nucleotides are TGTGCCAGCAGCTTAGAGCGGCGGGAGAACACTGAAGCTTTCTTT. This sequence encodes CASSLERRENTEAFF.

This clone came up a few times. This chain links TRBV10-1 with TRBJ1-1; D gene unclear. This CDR3 is built from 14 residues. Germline V gene data show CDR1 as WNHNN and CDR2 as SYGVQD (reference sequence). Trimming shortened V by 0 bases and J by 4 bases, and 9 bases separated the two germline ends. In DNA, the CDR3 is TGCGCCAGCAGTGAGTCAAGGTGGAGCACTGAAGCTTTCTTT. Amino acids: CASSESRWSTEAFF.

This clone was detected a few times. The V call is TRBV21-1, the J call TRBJ2-2; TRBD1 is the table's D call, not checked against the DNA. TRBV21-1 is a recognized pseudogene. CDR3 length: 16 residues. The CDR3 here is CASSKDREQNTGELFF. As DNA, the CDR3 is TGTGCCAGCAGCAAGGACAGGGAACAGAACACCGGGGAGCTGTTTTTT.

V gene TRBV7-2 combines with J gene TRBJ2-1; the D is unclear. The germline V gene has CDR1 SGHTA and CDR2 FQGNSA. Deletions cut 2 bases from V and 8 bases from J, with 13 bases between. This CDR3 contains 14 residues. The CDR3 here is CASSLQVSKHEQFF. CDR3 in DNA: TGTGCCAGCAGCTTACAGGTCAGCAAACATGAGCAGTTCTTC.